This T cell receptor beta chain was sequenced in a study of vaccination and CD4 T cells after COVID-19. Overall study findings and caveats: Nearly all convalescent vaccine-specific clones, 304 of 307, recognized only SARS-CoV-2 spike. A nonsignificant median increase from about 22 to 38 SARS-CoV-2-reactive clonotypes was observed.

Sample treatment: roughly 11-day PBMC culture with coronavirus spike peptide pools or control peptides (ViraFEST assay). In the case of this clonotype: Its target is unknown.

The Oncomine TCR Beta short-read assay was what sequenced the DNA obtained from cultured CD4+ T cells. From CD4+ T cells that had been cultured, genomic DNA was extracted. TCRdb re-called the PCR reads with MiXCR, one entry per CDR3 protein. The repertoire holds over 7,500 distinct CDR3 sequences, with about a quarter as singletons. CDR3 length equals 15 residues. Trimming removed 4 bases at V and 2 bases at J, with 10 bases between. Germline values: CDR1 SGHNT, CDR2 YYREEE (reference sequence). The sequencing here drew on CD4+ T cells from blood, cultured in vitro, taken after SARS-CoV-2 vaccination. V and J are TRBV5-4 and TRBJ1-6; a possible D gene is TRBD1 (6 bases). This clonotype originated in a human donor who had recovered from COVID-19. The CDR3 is CASSPTGTYNSPLHF. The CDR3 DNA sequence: TGTGCCAGCAGCCCGACAGGAACCTATAATTCACCCCTCCACTTT.